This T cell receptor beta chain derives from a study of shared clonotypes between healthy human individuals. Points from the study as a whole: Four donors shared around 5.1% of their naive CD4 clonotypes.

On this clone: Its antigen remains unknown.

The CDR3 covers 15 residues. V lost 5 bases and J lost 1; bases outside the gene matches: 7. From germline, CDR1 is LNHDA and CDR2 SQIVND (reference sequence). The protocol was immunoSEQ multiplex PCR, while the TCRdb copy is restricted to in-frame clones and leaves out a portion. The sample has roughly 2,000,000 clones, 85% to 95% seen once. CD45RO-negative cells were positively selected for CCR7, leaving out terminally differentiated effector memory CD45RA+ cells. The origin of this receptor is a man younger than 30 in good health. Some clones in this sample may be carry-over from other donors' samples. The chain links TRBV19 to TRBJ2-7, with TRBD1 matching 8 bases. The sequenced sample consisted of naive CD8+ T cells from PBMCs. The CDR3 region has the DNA TGTGCCAGTAGTGTCGGACAGGGATGGTCCTACGAGCAGTACTTC. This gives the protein CASSVGQGWSYEQYF.